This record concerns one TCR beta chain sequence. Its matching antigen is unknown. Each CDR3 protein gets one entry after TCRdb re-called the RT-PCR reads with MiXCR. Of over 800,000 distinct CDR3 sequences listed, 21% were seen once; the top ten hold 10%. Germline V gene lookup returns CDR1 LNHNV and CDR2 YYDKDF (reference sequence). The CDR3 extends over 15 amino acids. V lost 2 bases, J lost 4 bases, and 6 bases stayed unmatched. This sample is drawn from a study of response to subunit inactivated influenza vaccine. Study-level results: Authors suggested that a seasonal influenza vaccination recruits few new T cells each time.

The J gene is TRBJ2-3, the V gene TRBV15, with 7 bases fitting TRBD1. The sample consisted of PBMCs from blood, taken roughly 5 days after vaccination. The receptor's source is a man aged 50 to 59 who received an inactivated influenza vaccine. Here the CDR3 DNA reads TGTGCCACCAGCAGAACTCTTACAGGGGCAGATACGCAGTATTTT. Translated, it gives CATSRTLTGADTQYF.